This T cell receptor (beta chain) comes out of a study of blood T cell repertoires in COVID-19. As for the study in general: Samples representing acute and convalescent COVID-19 were sourced from the United States, Italy and Spain. T cells, B-cell-depleted T cells, or PBMCs provided the cDNA or gDNA that served as material.

The authors' processing: Nucleated cell counts were estimated from reference gene primer amplification. Assay: immunoSEQ multiplex PCR; the TCRdb copy retains only in-frame clones and omits some. The V and J calls and clone size were taken over from that table, and D and trimming were inferred from the DNA. Of over 120,000 clones listed, 84% are singletons. V lost 3 bases and J lost 6, with 11 bases in between. The CDR3 totals 13 residues. The chain recombines TRBV12-3 or TRBV12-4 with TRBJ1-1; D is undetermined. The sequence came from a human donor in a cohort sampled during active COVID-19. The sample was peripheral blood. The CDR3 spells CASSFGPRPEAFF. CDR3 DNA: TGTGCCAGCAGTTTTGGTCCGCGCCCTGAAGCTTTCTTT.